Sequencing of this T cell receptor beta chain was carried out in a study of cytomegalovirus exposure and HLA in healthy donors. Looking at the study overall: Later analysis reported that the roughly 110 validation repertoires shared the platform of the roughly 630 first-cohort repertoires.

Among the 100 to 150 subjects of the validation cohort, separate from the approximately 700-subject first cohort, were the donors. Sequenced by immunoSEQ multiplex PCR; TCRdb stores in-frame clones only, minus some. The sample carries about 78,000 clones, about 95% recorded once. A remark on this clone: Its antigen is unknown.

V shed 3 bases and J shed 4 bases, with 10 bases lying between them. The CDR3 sequence is 13 residues long. In germline, CDR1 is MDHEN, CDR2 SYDVKM. Overall study findings and caveats: A few chains linked to CMV were shown in vitro to be specific for CMV antigens. Reportedly, diagnosis of cytomegalovirus status by the classifier showed high specificity and sensitivity.

The sample consisted of PBMCs. This receptor was obtained from a man aged 18 to 35 in good health and CMV-seropositive. The chain uses TRBV28 and TRBJ2-7; D is undetermined. This chain's CDR3 is CASSFPTTYEQYF. The CDR3 DNA reads TGTGCCAGCAGTTTCCCAACCACTTACGAGCAGTACTTC.